This TCR beta chain was recorded in a study of control samples from healthy donors and cancer patients. This clone was seen only a few times. Produced via immunoSEQ multiplex PCR; TCRdb's table is partial and in-frame only. The repertoire consists of 70,000 to 80,000 clones, with around 84% occurring once and the leading ten covering more than 13%. Germline V gives CDR1 GTSNPN, CDR2 SVGIG (reference sequence). The CDR3 has 14 amino acids. With 8 bases removed from V and 5 bases from J, the gap between germline ends came to 19 bases. Sample: blood. The rearrangement uses TRBV30 and TRBJ2-1; TRBD2 is a possible D gene (5 bases). The TCR sequence derives from a man aged 45 to 65 in good health. The CDR3, as DNA: TGTGCCCGGGAAAATGAAGAGCGGAACAATGAGCAGTTCTTC. It specifies CARENEERNNEQFF. Looking up the rest from reference TRBV30 and TRBJ2-1 gives the full variable domain: SQTIHQWPATLVQPVGSPLSLECTVEGTSNPNLYWYRQAAGRGLQLLFYSVGIGQISSEVPQNLSASRPQDRQFILSSKKLLLSDSGFYLCARENEERNNEQFFGPGTRLTVL.